This TCR beta chain was captured in a study of graft-versus-host responses after intestinal transplantation. Study-wide findings and caveats: HvG clone declines early post-transplant were associated with peak circulating GvH levels.

A word on this clone: Antigen: not known.

TCRdb's table, derived via immunoSEQ multiplex PCR, lists solely in-frame clones and lacks some. The sample comprises about 130,000 clones, approximately 94% of which are singletons, and around 0.16% rests with the top ten. Trimming removed 0 bases at V and 1 base at J, with 6 bases between. The CDR3 spans 14 residues. CDR1 is ENHRY, CDR2 SYGVKD, per germline. The sequence was collected from a human donor who received an intestinal transplant. The specimen comprised unstimulated CD4+ T cells sorted from spleen or lymph node cells, sampled before intestinal transplant. The chain uses TRBV10-3 and TRBJ2-5; the D gene is possibly TRBD2 (6 bases). The CDR3 DNA reads TGTGCCATCAGTGAGTCGACTAGCCAAGAGACCCAGTACTTC. This codes for CAISESTSQETQYF.